The entry below describes one TCR beta chain. Relative to the germline gene, one junction end is altered; a read error may explain this. Symptom resolution, clearance, or two negative PCRs marked the recovered donors of Cohort 3. This sample is drawn from a study of blood T cell repertoires in COVID-19. Across the study: Sources were T cells, B-cell-depleted T cells, or PBMCs; the material itself was cDNA or gDNA.

The CDR3 has 15 residues. Germline assignment: CDR1 SGHRS and CDR2 YFSETQ. The data were produced by immunoSEQ multiplex PCR, yet TCRdb's version contains in-frame clones alone and is incomplete. The table includes about 250,000 clones, 80% to 90% detected once. This TCR was recovered from a woman aged 18-29 years who had recovered from COVID-19. The V gene is TRBV5-1, the J gene TRBJ1-1, with a possible D match to TRBD1 (6 bases). The sequencing input was PBMCs or T cells enriched from blood (not recorded which). The CDR3: CASSLAGAGNAEAFF. The CDR3 DNA reads TGCGCCAGCAGCTTGGCAGGGGCAGGGAACGCTGAAGCTTTCTTT. The whole variable domain, filled in from reference TRBV5-1 and TRBJ1-1, reads KAGVTQTPRYLIKTRGQQVTLSCSPISGHRSVSWYQQTPGQGLQFLFEYFSETQRNKGNFPGRFSGRQFSNSRSEMNVSTLELGDSALYLCASSLAGAGNAEAFFGQGTRLTVV.